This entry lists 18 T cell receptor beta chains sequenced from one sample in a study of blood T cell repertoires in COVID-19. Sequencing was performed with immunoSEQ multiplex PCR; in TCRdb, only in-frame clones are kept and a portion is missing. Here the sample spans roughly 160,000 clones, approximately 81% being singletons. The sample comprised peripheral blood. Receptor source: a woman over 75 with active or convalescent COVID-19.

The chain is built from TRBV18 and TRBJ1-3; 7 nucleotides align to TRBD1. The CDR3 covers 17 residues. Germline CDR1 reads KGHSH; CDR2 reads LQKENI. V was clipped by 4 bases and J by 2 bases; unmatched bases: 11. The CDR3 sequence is CASSQRQGRETGNTIYF. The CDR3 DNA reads TGTGCCAGCTCACAGCGACAGGGACGAGAAACTGGAAACACCATATATTTT.

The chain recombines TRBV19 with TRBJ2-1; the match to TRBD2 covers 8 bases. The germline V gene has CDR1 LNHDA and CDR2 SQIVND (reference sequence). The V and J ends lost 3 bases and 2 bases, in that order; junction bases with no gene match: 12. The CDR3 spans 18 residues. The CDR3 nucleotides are TGTGCCAGTAGTATTGCCCCCTGGGTAGCGGGACCCTACAATGAGCAGTTCTTC. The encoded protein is CASSIAPWVAGPYNEQFF.

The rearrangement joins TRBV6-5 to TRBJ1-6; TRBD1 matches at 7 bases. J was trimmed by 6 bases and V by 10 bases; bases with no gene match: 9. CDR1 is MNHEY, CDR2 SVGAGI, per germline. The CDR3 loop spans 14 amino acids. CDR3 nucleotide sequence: TGTGCCACACAACTGACAGGGTCTAATTCACCCCTCCACTTT. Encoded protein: CATQLTGSNSPLHF.

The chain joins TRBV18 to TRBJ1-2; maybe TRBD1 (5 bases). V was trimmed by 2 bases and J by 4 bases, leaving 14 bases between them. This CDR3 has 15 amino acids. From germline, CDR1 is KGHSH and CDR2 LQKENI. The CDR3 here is CASSPTGFDTYGYTF. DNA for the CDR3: TGTGCCAGCTCACCAACAGGATTTGATACCTATGGCTACACCTTC. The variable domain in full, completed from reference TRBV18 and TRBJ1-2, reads NAGVMQNPRHLVRRRGQEARLRCSPMKGHSHVYWYRQLPEEGLKFMVYLQKENIIDESGMPKERFSAEFPKEGPSILRIQQVVRGDSAAYFCASSPTGFDTYGYTFGSGTRLTVV.

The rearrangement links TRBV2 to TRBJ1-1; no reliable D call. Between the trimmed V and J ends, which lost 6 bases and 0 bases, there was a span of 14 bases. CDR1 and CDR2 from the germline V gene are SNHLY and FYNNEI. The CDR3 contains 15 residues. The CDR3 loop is CASRNRQAMNTEAFF. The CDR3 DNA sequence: TGTGCCAGCAGAAACCGACAAGCCATGAACACTGAAGCTTTCTTT.

The CDR3 sequence: CASSLQARGGETQYF. DNA of the CDR3: TGTGCCAGCAGCTTACAAGCTCGAGGGGGCGAGACCCAGTACTTC. This chain joins TRBV7-2 and TRBJ2-5; 7 bases align to TRBD1. The CDR3 extends over 15 amino acids. Looked up from germline, CDR1 is SGHTA and CDR2 is FQGNSA. The V segment lost 2 bases and the J segment 5 bases; nucleotides outside the gene matches: 8.

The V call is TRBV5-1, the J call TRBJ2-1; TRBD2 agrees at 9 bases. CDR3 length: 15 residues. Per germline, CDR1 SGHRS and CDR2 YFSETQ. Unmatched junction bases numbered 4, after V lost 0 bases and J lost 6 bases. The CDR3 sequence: CASSLGLAASNEQFF. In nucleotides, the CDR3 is TGCGCCAGCAGCTTGGGACTAGCGGCCTCCAATGAGCAGTTCTTC. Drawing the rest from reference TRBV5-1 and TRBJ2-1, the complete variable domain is KAGVTQTPRYLIKTRGQQVTLSCSPISGHRSVSWYQQTPGQGLQFLFEYFSETQRNKGNFPGRFSGRQFSNSRSEMNVSTLELGDSALYLCASSLGLAASNEQFFGPGTRLTVL.

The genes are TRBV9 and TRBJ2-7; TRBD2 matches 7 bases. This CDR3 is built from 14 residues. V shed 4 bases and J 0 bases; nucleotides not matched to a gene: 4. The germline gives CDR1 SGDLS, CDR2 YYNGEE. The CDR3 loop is CASSYPGGSYEQYF. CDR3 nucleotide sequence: TGTGCCAGCAGCTACCCGGGAGGCTCCTACGAGCAGTACTTC.

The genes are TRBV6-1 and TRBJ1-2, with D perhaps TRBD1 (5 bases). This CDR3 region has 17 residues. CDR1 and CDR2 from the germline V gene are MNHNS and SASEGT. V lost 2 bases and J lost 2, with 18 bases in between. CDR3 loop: CASSERAVGGWNYGYTF. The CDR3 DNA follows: TGTGCCAGCAGTGAAAGGGCCGTCGGGGGATGGAACTATGGCTACACCTTC.

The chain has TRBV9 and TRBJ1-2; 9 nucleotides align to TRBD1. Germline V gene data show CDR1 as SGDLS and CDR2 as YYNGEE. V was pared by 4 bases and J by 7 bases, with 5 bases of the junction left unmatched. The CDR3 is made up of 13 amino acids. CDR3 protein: CASSRDRAGGYTF. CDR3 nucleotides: TGTGCCAGCAGCCGGGACAGGGCGGGTGGCTACACCTTC. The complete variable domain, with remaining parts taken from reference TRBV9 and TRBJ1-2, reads DSGVTQTPKHLITATGQRVTLRCSPRSGDLSVYWYQQSLDQGLQFLIQYYNGEERAKGNILERFSAQQFPDLHSELNLSSLELGDSALYFCASSRDRAGGYTFGSGTRLTVV.

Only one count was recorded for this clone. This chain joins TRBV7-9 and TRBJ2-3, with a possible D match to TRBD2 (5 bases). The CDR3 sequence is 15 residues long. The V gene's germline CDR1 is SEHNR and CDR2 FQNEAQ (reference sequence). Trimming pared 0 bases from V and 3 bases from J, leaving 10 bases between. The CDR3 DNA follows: TGTGCCAGCAGCTTAGCGGGAGTACGAACAGATACGCAGTATTTT. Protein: CASSLAGVRTDTQYF.

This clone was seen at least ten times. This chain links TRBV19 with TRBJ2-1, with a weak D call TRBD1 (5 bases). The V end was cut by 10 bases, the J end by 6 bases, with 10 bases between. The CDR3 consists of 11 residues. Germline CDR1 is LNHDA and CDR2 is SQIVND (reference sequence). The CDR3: CATRQFNEQFF. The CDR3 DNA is TGTGCCACCCGACAGTTCAATGAGCAGTTCTTC.

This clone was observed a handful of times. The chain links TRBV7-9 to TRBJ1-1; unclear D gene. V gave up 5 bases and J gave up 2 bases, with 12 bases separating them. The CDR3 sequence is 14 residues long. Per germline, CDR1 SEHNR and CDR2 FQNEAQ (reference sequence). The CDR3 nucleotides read TGTGCCAGCAGCCAGCAAGCGGGTAACACTGAAGCTTTCTTT. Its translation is CASSQQAGNTEAFF.

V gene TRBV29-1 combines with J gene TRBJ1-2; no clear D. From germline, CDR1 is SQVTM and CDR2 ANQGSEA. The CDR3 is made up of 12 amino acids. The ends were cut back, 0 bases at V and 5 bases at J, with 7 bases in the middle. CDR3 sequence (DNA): TGCAGCGTTGAAGATCTATCGTATGGCTACACCTTC. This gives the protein CSVEDLSYGYTF.

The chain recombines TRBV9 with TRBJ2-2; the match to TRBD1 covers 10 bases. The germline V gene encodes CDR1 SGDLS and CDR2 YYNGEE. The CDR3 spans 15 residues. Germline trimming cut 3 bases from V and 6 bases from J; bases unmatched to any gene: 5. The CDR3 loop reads CASSGDRGRAGELFF. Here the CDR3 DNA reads TGTGCCAGCAGCGGCGACAGGGGGCGCGCCGGGGAGCTGTTTTTT. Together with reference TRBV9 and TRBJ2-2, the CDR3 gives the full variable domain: DSGVTQTPKHLITATGQRVTLRCSPRSGDLSVYWYQQSLDQGLQFLIQYYNGEERAKGNILERFSAQQFPDLHSELNLSSLELGDSALYFCASSGDRGRAGELFFGEGSRLTVL.

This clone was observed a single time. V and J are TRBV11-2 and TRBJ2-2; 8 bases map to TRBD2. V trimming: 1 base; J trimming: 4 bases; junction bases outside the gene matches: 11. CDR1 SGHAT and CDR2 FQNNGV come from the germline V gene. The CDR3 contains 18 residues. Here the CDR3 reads CASSLGTGRAVGTGELFF. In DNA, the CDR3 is TGTGCCAGCAGCTTAGGGACCGGGAGGGCGGTGGGCACCGGGGAGCTGTTTTTT.

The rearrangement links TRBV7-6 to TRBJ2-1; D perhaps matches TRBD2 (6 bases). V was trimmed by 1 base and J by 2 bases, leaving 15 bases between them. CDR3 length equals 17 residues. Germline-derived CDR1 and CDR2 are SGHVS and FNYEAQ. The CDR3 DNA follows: TGTGCCAGCAGCTTAGTGTCCTCTTGGAGGGCCTACAATGAGCAGTTCTTC. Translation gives CASSLVSSWRAYNEQFF. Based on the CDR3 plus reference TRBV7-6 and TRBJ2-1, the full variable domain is GAGVSQSPRYKVTKRGQDVALRCDPISGHVSLYWYRQALGQGPEFLTYFNYEAQQDKSGLPNDRFSAERPEGSISTLTIQRTEQRDSAMYRCASSLVSSWRAYNEQFFGPGTRLTVL.

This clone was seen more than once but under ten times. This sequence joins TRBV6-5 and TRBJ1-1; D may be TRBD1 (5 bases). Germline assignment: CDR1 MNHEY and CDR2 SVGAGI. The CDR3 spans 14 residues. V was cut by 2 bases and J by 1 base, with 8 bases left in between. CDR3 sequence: CASSYPGKNTEAFF. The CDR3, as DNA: TGTGCCAGCAGTTACCCAGGGAAGAACACTGAAGCTTTCTTT.